This is a list of T cell receptor beta chains from one sample in a study of T cells after yellow fever vaccination. TCRdb reprocessed the 5' RACE reads via MiXCR and lists one record per CDR3 protein. The sample has about 58,000 distinct CDR3 sequences, roughly 7.4% seen once; the top ten hold approximately 41%. The input for sequencing was CD8+ T cells sorted from PBMCs, taken on the day of the first yellow fever vaccination. These receptors originate from a man younger than 35 who received the YFV17D yellow fever vaccine. Both conserved end residues are part of each CDR3. The D gene is left open where the match is weak. The size entry is marked missing in some rows and otherwise reads once, few, many or a size class.

many	.	TRBV27	TRBJ1-1	CASFPWGGHTEAFF	TGTGCCAGCTTTCCCTGGGGGGGGCACACTGAAGCTTTCTTT
few	.	TRBV6-1	TRBJ1-6	CASSESLSSPLHF	TGTGCCAGCAGTGAATCGCTCAGTTCACCCCTCCACTTT
many	TRBD1	TRBV6-2/TRBV6-3	TRBJ2-7	CASRGPGQGYEQYF	TGTGCCAGCAGGGGACCGGGACAGGGATACGAGCAGTACTTC
many	.	TRBV11-2	TRBJ2-1	CASSLEASSYNEQFF	TGTGCCAGCAGCTTAGAGGCTAGCTCCTACAATGAGCAGTTCTTC
.	TRBD2	TRBV4-3	TRBJ2-5	CASSQEGGGKETQYF	TGCGCCAGCAGCCAAGAGGGCGGGGGTAAAGAGACCCAGTACTTC
many	.	TRBV10-3	TRBJ2-5	CAISVGVGETQYF	TGTGCCATCAGTGTGGGGGTGGGGGAGACCCAGTACTTC
.	.	TRBV27	TRBJ2-3	CASAFTGINTDTQYF	TGTGCCAGCGCCTTTACAGGGATAAACACAGATACGCAGTATTTT
few	.	TRBV4-3	TRBJ1-4	CASSQRAQQFNEKLFF	TGCGCCAGCAGCCAGCGCGCACAACAGTTTAATGAAAAACTGTTTTTT
many	.	TRBV12-3/TRBV12-4	TRBJ2-5	CASSLRGAETQYF	TGTGCCAGCAGTTTGCGCGGGGCTGAGACCCAGTACTTC
many	TRBD2	TRBV12-3/TRBV12-4	TRBJ2-3	CASSSGTSGEDTQYF	TGTGCCAGCAGCTCTGGGACTAGCGGGGAAGATACGCAGTATTTT
.	.	TRBV7-9	TRBJ2-5	CASSLGELGQTQYF	TGTGCCAGCAGCTTAGGGGAACTGGGACAGACCCAGTACTTC
many	.	TRBV7-9	TRBJ1-1	CASSPSVFTEAFF	TGTGCCAGCAGCCCCAGCGTTTTCACTGAAGCTTTCTTT
.	.	TRBV21-1	TRBJ1-1	CASSKKTGNTEAFF	TGTGCCAGCAGCAAGAAGACAGGGAACACTGAAGCTTTCTTT
few	.	TRBV24-1	TRBJ1-5	CATSDPNRVGQPQHF	TGTGCCACCAGTGATCCCAACAGGGTAGGTCAGCCCCAGCATTTT
many	.	TRBV12-3/TRBV12-4	TRBJ2-4	CASSLVGGGGIQYF	TGTGCCAGCAGTTTAGTCGGAGGAGGGGGCATTCAGTACTTC
many	TRBD2	TRBV5-1	TRBJ2-1	CASSITSGGSGEQFF	TGCGCCAGCAGCATAACTAGCGGGGGGAGCGGCGAGCAGTTCTTC
.	TRBD1	TRBV6-5	TRBJ1-4	CASGNDRDRSNEKLFF	TGTGCCAGCGGCAATGACCGGGACAGGAGTAATGAAAAACTGTTTTTT
many	TRBD2	TRBV5-1	TRBJ2-5	CASRRGGQETQYF	TGCGCCAGCAGGAGGGGAGGGCAAGAGACCCAGTACTTC
.	TRBD2	TRBV15	TRBJ2-5	CATSRSWEGQETQYF	TGTGCCACCAGCAGGTCTTGGGAGGGCCAAGAGACCCAGTACTTC
few	TRBD2	TRBV11-2	TRBJ2-7	CASSRGPAGSYEQYF	TGTGCCAGCAGCCGGGGTCCAGCGGGGAGCTACGAGCAGTACTTC
many	.	TRBV7-9	TRBJ2-3	CASSYITDTQYF	TGTGCCAGCAGCTACATCACAGATACGCAGTATTTT
many	.	TRBV10-3	TRBJ1-1	CAISEYSMMNTEAFF	TGTGCCATCAGTGAGTACAGTATGATGAACACTGAAGCTTTCTTT
many	.	TRBV7-8	TRBJ1-5	CASSLEEPYSNQPQHF	TGTGCCAGCAGCTTAGAGGAGCCTTATAGCAATCAGCCCCAGCATTTT
few	.	TRBV27	TRBJ2-1	CASSFLPLNEQFF	TGTGCCAGCAGTTTCCTTCCGCTCAATGAGCAGTTCTTC
few	.	TRBV12-3/TRBV12-4	TRBJ2-2	CASSLDPGVPGELFF	TGTGCCAGCAGTTTAGATCCAGGGGTTCCCGGGGAGCTGTTTTTT
many	TRBD1	TRBV6-1	TRBJ2-3	CASTLRQGRTDTQYF	TGTGCCAGCACCCTCAGACAGGGTCGGACAGATACGCAGTATTTT
few	.	TRBV27	TRBJ2-3	CASSSSGVTQYF	TGTGCCAGCAGTTCGTCAGGGGTTACGCAGTATTTT
many	.	TRBV6-2/TRBV6-3	TRBJ2-3	CASSYAGDTQYF	TGTGCCAGCAGTTACGCGGGGGATACGCAGTATTTT
many	.	TRBV20-1	TRBJ1-1	CSARVNEGTEAFF	TGCAGTGCTAGAGTGAACGAGGGGACTGAAGCTTTCTTT
.	.	TRBV23-1	TRBJ2-2	CASRQSPDRDRTGELFF	TGCGCCAGCAGGCAAAGTCCCGACAGAGACCGTACCGGGGAGCTGTTTTTT
.	TRBD1	TRBV25-1	TRBJ1-2	CASSWSGQGLYGYTF	TGTGCCAGCTCGTGGTCGGGACAGGGCCTCTATGGCTACACCTTC
few	.	TRBV6-2/TRBV6-3	TRBJ2-1	CASSYGRSGGEQFF	TGTGCCAGCAGTTACGGCCGGTCGGGCGGTGAGCAGTTCTTC
many	TRBD1	TRBV4-3	TRBJ2-1	CASSQTQGAVGNEQFF	TGCGCCAGCAGCCAGACACAGGGGGCGGTTGGGAATGAGCAGTTCTTC
many	.	TRBV7-8	TRBJ2-4	CASSLAQGSRNIQYF	TGTGCCAGCAGCTTAGCCCAGGGTAGCAGAAACATTCAGTACTTC
.	TRBD1	TRBV29-1	TRBJ2-7	CSVTGQGYEQYF	TGCAGCGTGACAGGACAGGGCTACGAGCAGTACTTC